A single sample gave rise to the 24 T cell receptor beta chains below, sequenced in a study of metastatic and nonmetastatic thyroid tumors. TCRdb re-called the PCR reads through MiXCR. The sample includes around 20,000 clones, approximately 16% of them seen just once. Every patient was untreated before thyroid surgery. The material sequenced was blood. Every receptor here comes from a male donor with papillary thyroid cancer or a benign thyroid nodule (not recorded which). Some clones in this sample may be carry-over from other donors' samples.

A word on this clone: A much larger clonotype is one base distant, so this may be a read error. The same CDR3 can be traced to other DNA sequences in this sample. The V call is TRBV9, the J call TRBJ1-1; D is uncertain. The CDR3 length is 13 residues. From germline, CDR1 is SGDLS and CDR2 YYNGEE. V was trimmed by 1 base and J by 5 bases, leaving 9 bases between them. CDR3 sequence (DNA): TGTGCCAGCAGCGTATCCTCGGTTACTGAAGCTTTCTTT. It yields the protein CASSVSSVTEAFF.

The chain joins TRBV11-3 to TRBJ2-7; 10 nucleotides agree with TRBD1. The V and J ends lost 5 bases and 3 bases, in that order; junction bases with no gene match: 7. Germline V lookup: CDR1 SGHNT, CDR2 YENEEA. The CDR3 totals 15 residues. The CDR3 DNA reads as TGTGCCAGCAGCATGGGGACAGGGGAATACTACGAGCAGTACTTC. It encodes CASSMGTGEYYEQYF. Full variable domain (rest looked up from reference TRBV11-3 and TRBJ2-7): EAGVVQSPRYKIIEKKQPVAFWCNPISGHNTLYWYLQNLGQGPELLIRYENEEAVDDSQLPKDRFSAERLKGVDSTLKIQPAELGDSAVYLCASSMGTGEYYEQYFGPGTRLTVT.

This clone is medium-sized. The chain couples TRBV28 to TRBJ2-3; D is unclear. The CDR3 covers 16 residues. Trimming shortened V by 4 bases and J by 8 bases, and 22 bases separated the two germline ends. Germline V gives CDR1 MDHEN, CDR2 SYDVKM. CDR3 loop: CASSSPSVGGKITQYF. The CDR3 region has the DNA TGTGCCAGCAGTTCCCCCTCGGTCGGCGGAAAGATTACGCAGTATTTT.

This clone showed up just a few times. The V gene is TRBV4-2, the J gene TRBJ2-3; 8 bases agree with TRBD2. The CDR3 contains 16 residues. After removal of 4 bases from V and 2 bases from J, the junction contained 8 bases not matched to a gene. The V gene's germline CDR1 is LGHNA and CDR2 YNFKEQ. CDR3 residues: CASSLKRERLTDTQYF. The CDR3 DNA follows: TGTGCCAGCAGCCTTAAGCGGGAGAGACTCACAGATACGCAGTATTTT.

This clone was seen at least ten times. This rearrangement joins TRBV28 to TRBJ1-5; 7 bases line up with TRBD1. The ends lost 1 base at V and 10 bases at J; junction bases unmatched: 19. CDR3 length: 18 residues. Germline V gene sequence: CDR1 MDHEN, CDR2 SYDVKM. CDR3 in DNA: TGTGCCAGCAGTTTATCTCGGTGGCTCGGGACAGCAAGTCTACCCCAGCATTTT. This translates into CASSLSRWLGTASLPQHF.

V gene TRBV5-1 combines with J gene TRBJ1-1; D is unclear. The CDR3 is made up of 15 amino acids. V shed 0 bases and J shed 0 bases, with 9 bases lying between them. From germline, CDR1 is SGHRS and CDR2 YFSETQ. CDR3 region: CASSLESGMNTEAFF. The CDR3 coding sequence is TGCGCCAGCAGCTTGGAGTCCGGTATGAACACTGAAGCTTTCTTT.

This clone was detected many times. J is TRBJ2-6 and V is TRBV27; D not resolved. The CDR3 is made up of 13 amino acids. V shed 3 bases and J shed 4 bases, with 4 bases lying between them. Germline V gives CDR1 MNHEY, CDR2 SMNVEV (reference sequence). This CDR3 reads CASSLGGANVLTF. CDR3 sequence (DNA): TGTGCCAGCAGTTTGGGAGGGGCCAACGTCCTGACTTTC.

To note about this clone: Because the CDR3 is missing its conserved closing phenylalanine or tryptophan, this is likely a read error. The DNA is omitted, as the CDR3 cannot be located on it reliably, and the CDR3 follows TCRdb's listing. This CDR3 is CASSVSTSG. The J gene is TRBJ2-6, the V gene TRBV9; the D call of TRBD2 is as the table states it, not checked on the DNA. With termini counted, the CDR3 has 9 amino acids. The V gene's germline CDR1 is SGDLS and CDR2 YYNGEE.

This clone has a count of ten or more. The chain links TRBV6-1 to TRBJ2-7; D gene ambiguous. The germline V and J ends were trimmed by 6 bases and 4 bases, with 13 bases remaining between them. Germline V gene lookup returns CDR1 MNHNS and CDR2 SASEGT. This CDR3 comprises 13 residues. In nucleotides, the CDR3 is TGTGCCAGCAGATCCCCAGAAGTTTACGAGCAGTACTTC. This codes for CASRSPEVYEQYF.

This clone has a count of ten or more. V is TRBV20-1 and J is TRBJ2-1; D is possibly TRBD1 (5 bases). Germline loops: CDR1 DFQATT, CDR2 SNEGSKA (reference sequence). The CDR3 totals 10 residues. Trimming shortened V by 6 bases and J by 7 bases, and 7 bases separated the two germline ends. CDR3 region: CSAQGNEQFF. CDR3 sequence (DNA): TGCAGTGCCCAGGGAAATGAGCAGTTCTTC.

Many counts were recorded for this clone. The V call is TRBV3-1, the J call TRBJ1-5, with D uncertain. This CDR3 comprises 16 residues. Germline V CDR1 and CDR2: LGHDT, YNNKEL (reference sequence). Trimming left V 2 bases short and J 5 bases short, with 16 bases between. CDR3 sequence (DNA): TGTGCCAGCAGCCAATGGTTGGAAATGGAAGATCAGCCCCAGCATTTT. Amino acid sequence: CASSQWLEMEDQPQHF.

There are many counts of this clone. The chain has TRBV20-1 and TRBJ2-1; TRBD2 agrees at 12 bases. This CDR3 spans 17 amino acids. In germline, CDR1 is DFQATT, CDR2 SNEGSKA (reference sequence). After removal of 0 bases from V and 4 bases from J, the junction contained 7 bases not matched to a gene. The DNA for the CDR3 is TGCAGTGCTAGAGACGCCTCTAGCGGGAGGGTTTACAATGAGCAGTTCTTC. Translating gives CSARDASSGRVYNEQFF.

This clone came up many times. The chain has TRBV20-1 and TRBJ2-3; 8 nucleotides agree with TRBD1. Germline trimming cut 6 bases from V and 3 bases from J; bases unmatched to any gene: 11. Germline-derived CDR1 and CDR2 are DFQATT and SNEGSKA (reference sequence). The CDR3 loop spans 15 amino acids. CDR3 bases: TGCAGTGCGCTTACTTCGGACAGGGAAACAGATACGCAGTATTTT. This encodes CSALTSDRETDTQYF.

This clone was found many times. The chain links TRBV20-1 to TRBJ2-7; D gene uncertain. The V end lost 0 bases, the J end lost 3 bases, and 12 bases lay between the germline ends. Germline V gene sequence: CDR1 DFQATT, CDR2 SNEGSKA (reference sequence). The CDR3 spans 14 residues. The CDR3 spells CSARDRLGVYEQYF. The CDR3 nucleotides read TGCAGTGCTAGAGATCGATTGGGTGTCTACGAGCAGTACTTC.

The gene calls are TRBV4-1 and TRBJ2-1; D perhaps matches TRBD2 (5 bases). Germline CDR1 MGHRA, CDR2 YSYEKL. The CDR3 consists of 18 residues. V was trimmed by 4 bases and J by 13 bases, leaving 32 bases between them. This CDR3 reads CASSPEVRPSFRSNYQFF. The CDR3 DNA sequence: TGCGCCAGCAGCCCAGAGGTACGGCCTAGCTTTAGGAGTAATTATCAGTTCTTC.

DNA of the CDR3: TGTGCCAGCAGCTTATTATTAGGAACCGGGGAGCTGTTTTTT. It is translated as CASSLLLGTGELFF. The chain recombines TRBV11-3 with TRBJ2-2; D is uncertain. The CDR3 sequence is 14 residues long. Trimming cost V 2 bases and J 5 bases, with 9 bases left between them. Germline V gives CDR1 SGHNT, CDR2 YENEEA. Drawing the rest from reference TRBV11-3 and TRBJ2-2, the complete variable domain is EAGVVQSPRYKIIEKKQPVAFWCNPISGHNTLYWYLQNLGQGPELLIRYENEEAVDDSQLPKDRFSAERLKGVDSTLKIQPAELGDSAVYLCASSLLLGTGELFFGEGSRLTVL.

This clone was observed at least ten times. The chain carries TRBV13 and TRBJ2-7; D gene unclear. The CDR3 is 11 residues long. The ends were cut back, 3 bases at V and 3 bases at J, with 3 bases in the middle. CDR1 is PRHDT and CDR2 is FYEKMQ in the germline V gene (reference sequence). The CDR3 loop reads CASSFGYEQYF. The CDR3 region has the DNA TGTGCCAGCAGCTTCGGCTACGAGCAGTACTTC.

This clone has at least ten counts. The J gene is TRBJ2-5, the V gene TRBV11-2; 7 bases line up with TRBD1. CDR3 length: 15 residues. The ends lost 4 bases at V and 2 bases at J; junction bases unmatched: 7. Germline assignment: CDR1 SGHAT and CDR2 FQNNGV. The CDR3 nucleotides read TGTGCCAGCAGCTCGTACCGGGACAGACAAGAGACCCAGTACTTC. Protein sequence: CASSSYRDRQETQYF.

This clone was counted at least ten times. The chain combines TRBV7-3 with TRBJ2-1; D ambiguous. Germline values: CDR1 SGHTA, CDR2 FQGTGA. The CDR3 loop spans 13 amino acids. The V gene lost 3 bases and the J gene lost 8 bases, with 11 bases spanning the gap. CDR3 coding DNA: TGTGCCAGCAGCTTCGATGGGTTCGATGAGCAGTTCTTC. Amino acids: CASSFDGFDEQFF.

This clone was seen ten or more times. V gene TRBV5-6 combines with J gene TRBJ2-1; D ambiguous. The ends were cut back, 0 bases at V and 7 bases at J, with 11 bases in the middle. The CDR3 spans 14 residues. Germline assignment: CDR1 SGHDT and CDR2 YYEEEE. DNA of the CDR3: TGTGCCAGCAGCTTGGCCAACTGGTTGAATGAGCAGTTCTTC. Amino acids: CASSLANWLNEQFF.

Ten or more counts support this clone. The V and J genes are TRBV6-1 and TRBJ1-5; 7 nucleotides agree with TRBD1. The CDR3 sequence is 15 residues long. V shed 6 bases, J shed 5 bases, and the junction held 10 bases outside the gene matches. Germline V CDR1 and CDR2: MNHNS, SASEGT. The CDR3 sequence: CASSPSRTGDQPQHF. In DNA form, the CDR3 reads TGTGCCAGCAGCCCCAGCCGAACAGGGGATCAGCCCCAGCATTTT.

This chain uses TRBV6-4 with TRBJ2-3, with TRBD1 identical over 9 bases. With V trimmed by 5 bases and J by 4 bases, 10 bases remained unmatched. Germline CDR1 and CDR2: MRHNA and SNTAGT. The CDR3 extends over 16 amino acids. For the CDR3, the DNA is TGTGCCAGCAGTCCCGGACCGGGACAGGGAGCAGATACGCAGTATTTT. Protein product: CASSPGPGQGADTQYF.

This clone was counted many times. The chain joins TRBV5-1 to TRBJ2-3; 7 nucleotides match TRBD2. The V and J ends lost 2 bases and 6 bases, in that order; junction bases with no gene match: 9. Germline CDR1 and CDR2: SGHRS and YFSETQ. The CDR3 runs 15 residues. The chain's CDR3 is CASSFGAGAPDTQYF. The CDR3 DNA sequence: TGCGCCAGCAGCTTTGGGGCGGGAGCCCCCGATACGCAGTATTTT.

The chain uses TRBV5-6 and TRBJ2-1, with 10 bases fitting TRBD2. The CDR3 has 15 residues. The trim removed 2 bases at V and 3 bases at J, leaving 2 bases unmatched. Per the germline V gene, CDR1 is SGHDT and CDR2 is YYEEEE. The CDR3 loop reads CASSLLAGGYNEQFF. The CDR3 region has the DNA TGTGCCAGCAGCTTATTAGCGGGAGGCTACAATGAGCAGTTCTTC.